The clone carrying this T cell receptor beta chain has more than one count but fewer than ten. The antigen is undetermined. The record originates from a study of shared clonotypes between healthy human individuals. Study context: With ages of 18 to 49, the donors were two women and a few men. The study's findings and limits: Sampling covered blood only; tissue repertoires likely differ. Donors were few, which limited the genetic and exposure-history diversity represented.

The CDR3 loop spans 14 amino acids. The ends lost 2 bases at V and 2 bases at J; junction bases unmatched: 4. Germline loops: CDR1 SGHKS, CDR2 YYEKEE (reference sequence). Sequenced by immunoSEQ multiplex PCR; TCRdb stores in-frame clones only, minus some. Of about 450,000 clones in the sample, less than 80% were seen once. Sequenced: PBMCs. This chain joins TRBV5-5 and TRBJ2-7; 7 bases match TRBD2. This sequence was found in a woman aged 40 to 55 in good health. Some clones in this sample may be carry-over from other donors' samples. CDR3 sequence reads: CASSFQGGAYEQYF. Written as DNA, the CDR3 is TGTGCCAGCAGCTTTCAGGGAGGGGCCTACGAGCAGTACTTC.